Reported below is one T cell receptor beta chain. Its antigen is not known. The sample belongs to a study of tumor-infiltrating lymphocytes in primary liver carcinoma. General study findings and limits: Overlap in tumor-adjacent and tumor-blood pairs fell below that of tumor region pairs.

DNA and RNA were both co-extracted from 20-30 mg of bulk tissue that had not been sorted. The input was approximately 0.45 ug total RNA; TCR beta cDNA was made from it with a constant-region primer. ARM-PCR was slightly modified, and three nested multiplex PCR rounds with it gave rise to the TCR beta libraries. PCR rounds one and two used TRBV1-TRBV30 forward primers with a C-beta reverse primer for about 11 cycles each. TCRdb fed the multiplex PCR reads into MiXCR, producing one record per CDR3 protein. The top ten hold 9.5% of the sample, which has 90,000 to 100,000 distinct CDR3 sequences, about three quarters seen once. V shed 3 bases and J shed 7 bases, with 9 bases lying between them. CDR1 and CDR2 (germline): MDHEN, SYDVKM. This CDR3 has 12 amino acids.

J is TRBJ1-1 and V is TRBV28; the D is unclear. Sequenced input: liver tumor tissue from sampling region 5. As to subset: tumor region T5, tumor centre. This receptor was taken from a woman in her sixties or seventies with primary liver carcinoma and hepatitis B virus infection. CDR3 nucleotide sequence: TGTGCCAGCAGTTTGGTGCGAATTGAAGCTTTCTTT. Translated: CASSLVRIEAFF.